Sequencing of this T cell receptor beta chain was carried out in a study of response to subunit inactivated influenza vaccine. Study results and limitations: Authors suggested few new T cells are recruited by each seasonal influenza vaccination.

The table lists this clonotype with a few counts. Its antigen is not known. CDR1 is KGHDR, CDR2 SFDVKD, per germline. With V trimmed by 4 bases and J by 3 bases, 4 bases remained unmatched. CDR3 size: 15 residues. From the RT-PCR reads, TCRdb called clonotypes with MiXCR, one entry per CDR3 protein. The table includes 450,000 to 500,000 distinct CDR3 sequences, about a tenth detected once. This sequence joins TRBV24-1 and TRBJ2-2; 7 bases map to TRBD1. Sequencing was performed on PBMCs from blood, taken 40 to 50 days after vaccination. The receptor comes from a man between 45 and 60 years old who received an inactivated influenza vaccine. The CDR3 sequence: CATSEATGYTGELFF. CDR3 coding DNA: TGTGCCACCAGTGAGGCGACAGGGTACACCGGGGAGCTGTTTTTT.